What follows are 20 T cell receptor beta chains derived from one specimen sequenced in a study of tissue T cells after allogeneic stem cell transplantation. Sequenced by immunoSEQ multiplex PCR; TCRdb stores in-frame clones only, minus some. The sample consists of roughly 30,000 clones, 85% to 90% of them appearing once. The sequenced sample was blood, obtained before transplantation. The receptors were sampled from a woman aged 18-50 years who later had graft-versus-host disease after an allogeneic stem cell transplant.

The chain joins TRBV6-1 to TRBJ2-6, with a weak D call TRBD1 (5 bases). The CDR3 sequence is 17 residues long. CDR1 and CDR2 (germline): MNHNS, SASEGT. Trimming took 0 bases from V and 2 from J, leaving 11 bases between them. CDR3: CASSEAVRVPGANVLTF. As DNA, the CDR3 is TGTGCCAGCAGTGAAGCGGTCAGGGTCCCTGGGGCCAACGTCCTGACTTTC.

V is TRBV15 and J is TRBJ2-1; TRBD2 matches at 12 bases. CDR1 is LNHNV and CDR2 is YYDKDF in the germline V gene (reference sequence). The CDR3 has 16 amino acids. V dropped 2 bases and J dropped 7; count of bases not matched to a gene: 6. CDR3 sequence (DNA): TGTGCCACCAGCAGATCTCTAGCGGGAGGGGTAAATGAGCAGTTCTTC. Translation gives CATSRSLAGGVNEQFF.

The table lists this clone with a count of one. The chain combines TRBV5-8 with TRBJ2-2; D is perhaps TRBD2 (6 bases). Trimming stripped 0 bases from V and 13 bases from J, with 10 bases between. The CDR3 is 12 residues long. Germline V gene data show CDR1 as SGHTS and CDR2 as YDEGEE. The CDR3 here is CASSLVGGWLFF. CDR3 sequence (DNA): TGTGCCAGCAGCTTGGTTGGAGGGTGGCTGTTTTTT. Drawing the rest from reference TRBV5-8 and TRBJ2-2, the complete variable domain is EAGVTQSPTHLIKTRGQQATLRCSPISGHTSVYWYQQALGLGLQFLLWYDEGEERNRGNFPPRFSGRQFPNYSSELNVNALELEDSALYLCASSLVGGWLFFGEGSRLTVL.

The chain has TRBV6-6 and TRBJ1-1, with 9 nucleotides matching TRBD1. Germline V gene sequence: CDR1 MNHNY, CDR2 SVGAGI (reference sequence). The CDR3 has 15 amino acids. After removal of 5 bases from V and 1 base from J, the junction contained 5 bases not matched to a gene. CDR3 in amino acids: CASSTQGARNTEAFF. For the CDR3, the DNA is TGTGCCAGCAGTACACAGGGGGCGAGGAACACTGAAGCTTTCTTT.

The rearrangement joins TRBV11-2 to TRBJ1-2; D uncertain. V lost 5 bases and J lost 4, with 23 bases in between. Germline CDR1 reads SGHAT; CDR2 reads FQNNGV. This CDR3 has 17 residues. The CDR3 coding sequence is TGTGCCAGCAGCCCCATTGACAATAAGCGGGTGCCCTATGGCTACACCTTC. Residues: CASSPIDNKRVPYGYTF.

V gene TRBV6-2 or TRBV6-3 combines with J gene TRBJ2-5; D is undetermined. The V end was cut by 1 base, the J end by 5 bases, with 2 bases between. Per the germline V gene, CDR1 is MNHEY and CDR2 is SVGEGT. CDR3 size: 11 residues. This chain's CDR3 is CASSYFETQYF. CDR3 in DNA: TGTGCCAGCAGTTACTTTGAGACCCAGTACTTC.

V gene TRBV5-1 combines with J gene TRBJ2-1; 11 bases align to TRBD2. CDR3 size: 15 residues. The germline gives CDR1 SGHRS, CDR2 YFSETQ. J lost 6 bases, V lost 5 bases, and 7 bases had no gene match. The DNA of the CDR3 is TGCGCCAGCAGGTTCCGACTAGCGGGAATCAATGAGCAGTTCTTC. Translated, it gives CASRFRLAGINEQFF.

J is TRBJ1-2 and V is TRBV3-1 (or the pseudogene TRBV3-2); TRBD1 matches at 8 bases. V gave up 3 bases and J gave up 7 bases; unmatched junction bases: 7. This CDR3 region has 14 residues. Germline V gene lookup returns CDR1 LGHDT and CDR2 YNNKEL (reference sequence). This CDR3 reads CASSHRGQEGGYTF. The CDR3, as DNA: TGTGCCAGCAGCCATCGGGGACAGGAGGGTGGCTACACCTTC.

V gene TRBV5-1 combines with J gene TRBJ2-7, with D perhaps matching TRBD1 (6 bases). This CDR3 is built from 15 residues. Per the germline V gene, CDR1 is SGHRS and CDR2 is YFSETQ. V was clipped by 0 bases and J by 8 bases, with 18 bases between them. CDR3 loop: CASSLAGQGSTQQYF. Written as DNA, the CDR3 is TGCGCCAGCAGCTTGGCGGGGCAGGGGTCAACTCAGCAGTACTTC.

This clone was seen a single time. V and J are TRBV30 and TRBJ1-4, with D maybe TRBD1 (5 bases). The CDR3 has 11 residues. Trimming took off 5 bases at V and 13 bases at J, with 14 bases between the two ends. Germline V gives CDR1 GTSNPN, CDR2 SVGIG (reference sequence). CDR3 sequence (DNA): TGTGCCTGGGGGGCTCCCCAGGCACTGTTTTTT. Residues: CAWGAPQALFF.

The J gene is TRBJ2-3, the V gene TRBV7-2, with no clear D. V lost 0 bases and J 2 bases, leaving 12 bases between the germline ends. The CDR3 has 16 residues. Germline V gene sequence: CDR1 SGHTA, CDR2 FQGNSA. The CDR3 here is CASSLASGRITDTQYF. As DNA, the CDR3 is TGTGCCAGCAGCTTAGCAAGTGGCAGGATCACAGATACGCAGTATTTT.

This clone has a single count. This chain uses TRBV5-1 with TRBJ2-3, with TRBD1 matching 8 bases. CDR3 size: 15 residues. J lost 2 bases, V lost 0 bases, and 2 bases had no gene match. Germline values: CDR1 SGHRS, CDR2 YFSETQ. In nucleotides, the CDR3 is TGCGCCAGCAGCTTGGGACAGGGGAACACAGATACGCAGTATTTT. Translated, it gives CASSLGQGNTDTQYF.

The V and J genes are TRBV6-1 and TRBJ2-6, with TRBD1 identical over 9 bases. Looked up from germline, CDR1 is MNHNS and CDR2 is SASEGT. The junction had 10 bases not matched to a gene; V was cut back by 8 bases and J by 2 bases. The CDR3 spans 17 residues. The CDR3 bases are TGTGCCAGCGGTGGGACAGGGTTGATGACTGGGGCCAACGTCCTGACTTTC. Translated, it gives CASGGTGLMTGANVLTF.

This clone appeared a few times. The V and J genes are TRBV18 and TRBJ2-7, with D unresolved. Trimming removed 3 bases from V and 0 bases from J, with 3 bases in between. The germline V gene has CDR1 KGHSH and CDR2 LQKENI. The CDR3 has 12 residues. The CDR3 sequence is CASSPSSYEQYF. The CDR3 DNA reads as TGTGCCAGCTCACCTAGCTCCTACGAGCAGTACTTC.

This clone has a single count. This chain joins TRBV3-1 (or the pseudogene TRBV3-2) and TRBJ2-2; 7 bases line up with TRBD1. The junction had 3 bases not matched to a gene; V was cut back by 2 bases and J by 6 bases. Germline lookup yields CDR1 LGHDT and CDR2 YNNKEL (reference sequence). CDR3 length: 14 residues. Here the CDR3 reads CASSQYQGAGELFF. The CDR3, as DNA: TGTGCCAGCAGCCAATACCAGGGGGCCGGGGAGCTGTTTTTT.

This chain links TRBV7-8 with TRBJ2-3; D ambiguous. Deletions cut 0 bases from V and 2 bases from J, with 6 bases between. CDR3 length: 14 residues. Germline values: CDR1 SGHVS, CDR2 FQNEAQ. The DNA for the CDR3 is TGTGCCAGCAGCTTAGCGGGGTCCACAGATACGCAGTATTTT. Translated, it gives CASSLAGSTDTQYF.

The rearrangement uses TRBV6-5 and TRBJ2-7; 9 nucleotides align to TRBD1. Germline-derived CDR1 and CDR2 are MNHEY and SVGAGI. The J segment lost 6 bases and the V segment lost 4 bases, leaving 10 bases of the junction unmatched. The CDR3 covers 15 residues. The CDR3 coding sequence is TGTGCCAGCAGTTGGGACAGGGAGGTTCGAGGCGAGCAGTACTTC. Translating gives CASSWDREVRGEQYF.

CDR3: CASSQGWGNQPQHF. The CDR3 bases are TGTGCCAGCAGTCAGGGTTGGGGCAATCAGCCCCAGCATTTT. The rearrangement uses TRBV6-5 and TRBJ1-5; tentatively, D is TRBD1 (5 bases). This CDR3 is built from 14 residues. Trimming left V 5 bases short and J 2 bases short, with 10 bases between. Per germline, CDR1 MNHEY and CDR2 SVGAGI.

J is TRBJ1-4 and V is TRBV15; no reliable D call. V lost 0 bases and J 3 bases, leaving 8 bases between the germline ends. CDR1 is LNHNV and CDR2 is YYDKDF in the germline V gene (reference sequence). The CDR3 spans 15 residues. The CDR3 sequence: CATSRDKAANEKLFF. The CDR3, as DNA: TGTGCCACCAGCAGAGATAAGGCAGCTAATGAAAAACTGTTTTTT.

The CDR3 is CASSHPGQVFWDEQYF. The CDR3 DNA is TGTGCCAGCAGTCACCCGGGACAGGTCTTTTGGGACGAGCAGTACTTC. The rearrangement links TRBV2 to TRBJ2-7, with 8 positions matching TRBD1. Unmatched junction bases numbered 14, after V lost 5 bases and J lost 5 bases. The CDR3 is 16 amino acids. Looked up from germline, CDR1 is SNHLY and CDR2 is FYNNEI.